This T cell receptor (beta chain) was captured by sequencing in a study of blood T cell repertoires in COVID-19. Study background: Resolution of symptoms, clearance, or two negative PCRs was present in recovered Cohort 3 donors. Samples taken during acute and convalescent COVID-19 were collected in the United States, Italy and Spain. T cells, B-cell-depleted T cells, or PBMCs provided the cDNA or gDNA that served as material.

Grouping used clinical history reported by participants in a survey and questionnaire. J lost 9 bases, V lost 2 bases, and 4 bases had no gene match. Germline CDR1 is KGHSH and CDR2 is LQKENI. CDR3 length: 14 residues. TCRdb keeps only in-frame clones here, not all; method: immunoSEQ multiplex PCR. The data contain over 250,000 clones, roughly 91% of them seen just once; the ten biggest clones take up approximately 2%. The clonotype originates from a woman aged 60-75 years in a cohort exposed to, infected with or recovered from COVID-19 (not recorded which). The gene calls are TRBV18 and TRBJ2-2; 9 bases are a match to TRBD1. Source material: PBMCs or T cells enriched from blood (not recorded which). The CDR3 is CASSPVTGGRELFF. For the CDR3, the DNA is TGTGCCAGCTCACCAGTGACAGGGGGTCGGGAGCTGTTTTTT. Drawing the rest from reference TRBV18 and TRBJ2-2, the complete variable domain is NAGVMQNPRHLVRRRGQEARLRCSPMKGHSHVYWYRQLPEEGLKFMVYLQKENIIDESGMPKERFSAEFPKEGPSILRIQQVVRGDSAAYFCASSPVTGGRELFFGEGSRLTVL.